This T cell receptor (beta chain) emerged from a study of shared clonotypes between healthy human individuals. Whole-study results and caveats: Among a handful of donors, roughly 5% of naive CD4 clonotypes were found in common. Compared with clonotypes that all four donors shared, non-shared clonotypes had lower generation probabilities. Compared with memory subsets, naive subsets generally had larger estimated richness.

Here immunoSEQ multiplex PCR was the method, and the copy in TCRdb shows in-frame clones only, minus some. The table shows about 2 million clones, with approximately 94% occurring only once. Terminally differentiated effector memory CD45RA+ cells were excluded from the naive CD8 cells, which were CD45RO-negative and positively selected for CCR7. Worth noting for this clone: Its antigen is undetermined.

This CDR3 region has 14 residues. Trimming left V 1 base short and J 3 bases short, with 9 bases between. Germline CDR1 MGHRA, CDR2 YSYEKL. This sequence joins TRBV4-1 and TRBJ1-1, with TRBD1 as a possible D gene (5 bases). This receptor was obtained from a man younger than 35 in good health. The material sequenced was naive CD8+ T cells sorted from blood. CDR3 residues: CASSQVWGDTEAFF. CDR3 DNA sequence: TGCGCCAGCAGCCAAGTATGGGGGGACACTGAAGCTTTCTTT.